One and the same sample provided the 31 T cell receptor beta chains below, sequenced in a study of spatial heterogeneity in lung cancer. This sample's time point: blood at routine non-recurrence follow-up after resection. In each case, whole RNA from tumor, nontumor lung or frozen PBMC was sequenced unsorted. TCRdb reprocessed the 5' RACE reads via MiXCR and lists one record per CDR3 protein. Here the sample spans more than 95,000 distinct CDR3 sequences, 12% being singletons. The starting material was PBMCs, obtained at follow-up. Every receptor here comes from a male donor with early-stage non-small cell lung cancer.

The chain has TRBV20-1 and TRBJ2-5; tentatively, D is TRBD1 or TRBD2 (7 bases each). The V gene's germline CDR1 is DFQATT and CDR2 SNEGSKA (reference sequence). CDR3 length: 14 residues. Trimming removed 0 bases at V and 5 bases at J, with 13 bases between. CDR3 bases: TGCAGTGCTAGAGAGGCAGGGGGAGGGGAGACCCAGTACTTC. Translating gives CSAREAGGGETQYF.

This clonotype was observed many times. This chain links TRBV28 with TRBJ2-1; 9 positions agree with TRBD1. V shed 5 bases, J shed 6 bases, and the junction held 8 bases outside the gene matches. CDR1 and CDR2 (germline): MDHEN, SYDVKM. The CDR3 has 15 residues. In DNA, the CDR3 is TGTGCCAGCAGTGGCCCGGGACAGGGAATCAATGAGCAGTTCTTC. Translating it yields CASSGPGQGINEQFF.

This sequence joins TRBV3-1 and TRBJ1-6; no definite D call. CDR3 size: 14 residues. Germline V gene lookup returns CDR1 LGHDT and CDR2 YNNKEL (reference sequence). The V gene lost 2 bases and the J gene lost 10 bases, with 12 bases spanning the gap. The CDR3 spells CASSQRAESSPLHF. CDR3 nucleotides: TGTGCCAGCAGCCAACGGGCAGAATCGTCACCCCTCCACTTT.

This clonotype was found a few times. The chain carries TRBV2 and TRBJ2-2; D unresolved. Germline V gene lookup returns CDR1 SNHLY and CDR2 FYNNEI. Trimming removed 3 bases from V and 3 bases from J, with 2 bases in between. The CDR3 covers 12 residues. CDR3 bases: TGTGCCAGCAGTGACGACACCGGGGAGCTGTTTTTT. This gives the protein CASSDDTGELFF.

The J gene is TRBJ1-6, the V gene TRBV9; 9 nucleotides align to TRBD1. Germline assignment: CDR1 SGDLS and CDR2 YYNGEE. This CDR3 is 15 amino acids long. V lost 7 bases and J lost 7; bases outside the gene matches: 9. CDR3 DNA: TGTGCCAGCGCGTGGGGACAGGGTAACAATTCACCCCTCCACTTT. It specifies CASAWGQGNNSPLHF.

This clonotype has ten or more counts. V and J are TRBV10-3 and TRBJ2-5; tentative D call: TRBD2 (5 bases). Germline lookup yields CDR1 ENHRY and CDR2 SYGVKD. The CDR3 spans 13 residues. V lost 7 bases and J lost 4, with 13 bases in between. The DNA for the CDR3 is TGTGCCATCACAGATCGGGATGGAGAGACCCAGTACTTC. It specifies CAITDRDGETQYF.

V usage is TRBV18 and J usage is TRBJ1-5; D is undetermined. The CDR3 has 14 amino acids. CDR1 is KGHSH, CDR2 LQKENI, per germline. The V end lost 2 bases, the J end lost 2 bases, and 7 bases lay between the germline ends. In DNA form, the CDR3 reads TGTGCCAGCTCACCATTGGAGGGCAATCAGCCCCAGCATTTT. This sequence encodes CASSPLEGNQPQHF.

This clonotype was observed at least ten times. The V and J genes are TRBV10-3 and TRBJ1-4, with D unclear. This CDR3 has 12 residues. Germline V gene data show CDR1 as ENHRY and CDR2 as SYGVKD. V lost 7 bases and J 2 bases, leaving 5 bases between the germline ends. The CDR3 sequence is CAIKSTNEKLFF. The DNA for the CDR3 is TGTGCCATCAAGTCTACTAATGAAAAACTGTTTTTT.

The chain is built from TRBV3-1 and TRBJ1-1; TRBD1 aligns across 7 bases. The germline V gene has CDR1 LGHDT and CDR2 YNNKEL (reference sequence). The CDR3 is 13 amino acids. Trimming cost V 5 bases and J 10 bases; bases outside gene matches: 10. The CDR3 bases are TGTGCCAGCAGCTCAACTCGGGACAGTAGAGCTTTCTTT. Residues: CASSSTRDSRAFF.

In this sample, this clonotype turned up a few times. The rearrangement links TRBV10-3 to TRBJ2-1; D not resolved. Germline V CDR1 and CDR2: ENHRY, SYGVKD. The V end lost 3 bases, the J end lost 6 bases, and 12 bases lay between the germline ends. The CDR3 spans 14 residues. The CDR3 nucleotides are TGTGCCATCAGTGAATGGGGTATGGGCAATGAGCAGTTCTTC. This sequence encodes CAISEWGMGNEQFF.

The chain has TRBV7-2 and TRBJ1-2; 7 bases agree with TRBD1. The CDR3 spans 14 residues. V shed 0 bases, J shed 6 bases, and the junction held 4 bases outside the gene matches. CDR1 and CDR2 from the germline V gene are SGHTA and FQGNSA. The CDR3 loop reads CASSLARRGHGYTF. The CDR3, as DNA: TGTGCCAGCAGCTTAGCGCGGAGGGGGCATGGCTACACCTTC.

Many counts were recorded for this clonotype. The rearrangement uses TRBV20-1 and TRBJ2-1; D not certain. Per germline, CDR1 DFQATT and CDR2 SNEGSKA (reference sequence). Trimming took 3 bases from V and 8 from J, leaving 8 bases between them. The CDR3 is 11 amino acids. CDR3 residues: CSASLWDEQFF. CDR3 bases: TGCAGTGCTAGTCTCTGGGATGAGCAGTTCTTC.

The J gene is TRBJ1-5, the V gene TRBV12-3 or TRBV12-4; D possibly corresponds to TRBD1 (5 bases). CDR3 length equals 15 residues. V lost 7 bases, J lost 1 base, and 14 bases lay in between. CDR3 sequence (DNA): TGTGCCAGCACCCCGGGGGAGTTGAGCAATCAGCCCCAGCATTTT. This codes for CASTPGELSNQPQHF.

This clonotype appeared many times. The chain joins TRBV9 to TRBJ2-1; D unresolved. Germline assignment: CDR1 SGDLS and CDR2 YYNGEE. V was shortened by 0 bases and J by 2 bases, with 3 bases between the two germline ends. The CDR3 consists of 13 residues. The CDR3 reads CASSVDAYNEQFF. In DNA form, the CDR3 reads TGTGCCAGCAGCGTAGATGCCTACAATGAGCAGTTCTTC.

This clonotype was counted between two and nine times. The chain uses TRBV29-1 and TRBJ2-5; no firm D call. Looked up from germline, CDR1 is SQVTM and CDR2 is ANQGSEA. The CDR3 contains 10 residues. With 6 bases removed from V and 5 bases from J, the gap between germline ends came to 7 bases. The DNA of the CDR3 is TGCAGCGTCTATGGGGAGACCCAGTACTTC. Amino acids: CSVYGETQYF.

This clonotype was seen more than once but under ten times. This chain joins TRBV6-1 and TRBJ2-3; D remains ambiguous. The CDR3 runs 14 residues. Germline V gene lookup returns CDR1 MNHNS and CDR2 SASEGT. V dropped 1 base and J dropped 0 bases, with 5 bases sitting between them. CDR3 residues: CASSEVGSTDTQYF. In DNA, the CDR3 is TGTGCCAGCAGTGAAGTCGGGAGCACAGATACGCAGTATTTT.

This clonotype was counted a few times. The genes are TRBV20-1 and TRBJ2-7, with D possibly TRBD1 on 6 matching bases. The V and J ends lost 6 bases and 2 bases respectively, with 14 bases between them. CDR3 length equals 13 residues. CDR1 and CDR2 (germline): DFQATT, SNEGSKA (reference sequence). The CDR3 nucleotides are TGCAGTGCCCCCCAGGGGACCACCTACGAGCAGTACTTC. This sequence encodes CSAPQGTTYEQYF.

The rearrangement joins TRBV18 to TRBJ2-7; D possibly matches TRBD1 or TRBD2 (5 bases each). The CDR3 consists of 13 residues. In germline, CDR1 is KGHSH, CDR2 LQKENI. With 6 bases removed from V and 6 bases from J, the gap between germline ends came to 15 bases. The CDR3 DNA is TGTGCCAGCTCCCGGGACGTCGCGGGCGAGCAGTACTTC. Its protein is CASSRDVAGEQYF.

This clonotype is medium-sized (0.01 to 0.1%) by share. This chain connects TRBV29-1 to TRBJ2-3; no firm D call. Between the trimmed V and J ends, which lost 3 bases and 3 bases, there was a span of 13 bases. The CDR3 sequence is 14 residues long. CDR1 is SQVTM, CDR2 ANQGSEA, per germline. The CDR3 loop is CSVDLPQGTDTQYF. CDR3 DNA: TGCAGCGTTGATTTACCCCAAGGGACAGATACGCAGTATTTT.

This clonotype was found a few times. This chain joins TRBV30 and TRBJ2-5, with 7 bases aligning to TRBD1. The CDR3 has 15 residues. CDR1 GTSNPN and CDR2 SVGIG come from the germline V gene (reference sequence). Trimming cost V 0 bases and J 5 bases; bases outside gene matches: 9. The CDR3 DNA reads TGTGCCTGGAGTGTACAAGGGGGCGGGTTGGAGACCCAGTACTTC. This encodes CAWSVQGGGLETQYF.

This chain connects TRBV7-2 to TRBJ2-3, with 7 bases matching TRBD1. With 2 bases clipped from V and 4 bases from J, the junction kept 0 bases outside the gene matches. This CDR3 has 13 residues. Germline V lookup: CDR1 SGHTA, CDR2 FQGNSA. The CDR3 region is CASSLQGADTQYF. The CDR3 DNA follows: TGTGCCAGCAGCTTACAGGGGGCAGATACGCAGTATTTT.

This clonotype came up many times. The chain has TRBV7-8 and TRBJ2-1, with D perhaps being TRBD1 or TRBD2 (6 bases each). This CDR3 is 17 amino acids long. Germline V gene sequence: CDR1 SGHVS, CDR2 FQNEAQ. Trimming left V 1 base short and J 7 bases short, with 20 bases between. The CDR3 is CASSLVGWGADGNEQFF. The CDR3, as DNA: TGTGCCAGCAGCTTAGTCGGGTGGGGGGCCGATGGGAATGAGCAGTTCTTC.

The chain recombines TRBV28 with TRBJ2-2; TRBD2 matches at 9 bases. The CDR3 runs 15 residues. Germline V CDR1 and CDR2: MDHEN, SYDVKM. V lost 6 bases, J lost 2 bases, and 4 bases stayed unmatched. CDR3 bases: TGTGCCAGCAGGCCGGGACTAGCTAACACCGGGGAGCTGTTTTTT. Translating gives CASRPGLANTGELFF.

This rearrangement joins TRBV3-1 to TRBJ1-2; perhaps TRBD1 as D (5 bases). The CDR3 has 13 amino acids. The germline gives CDR1 LGHDT, CDR2 YNNKEL (reference sequence). The V and J ends lost 1 base and 7 bases respectively, with 10 bases between them. CDR3 DNA: TGTGCCAGCAGCCAAGCCGTAGGGGCTGGCTACACCTTC. Protein sequence: CASSQAVGAGYTF. Combining the CDR3 with reference TRBV3-1 and TRBJ1-2 gives the whole variable domain DTAVSQTPKYLVTQMGNDKSIKCEQNLGHDTMYWYKQDSKKFLKIMFSYNNKELIINETVPNRFSPKSPDKAHLNLHINSLELGDSAVYFCASSQAVGAGYTFGSGTRLTVV.

V is TRBV7-2 and J is TRBJ1-4; 7 bases are shared with TRBD1. The ends lost 6 bases at V and 3 bases at J; junction bases unmatched: 7. CDR3 length equals 15 residues. Germline CDR1 and CDR2: SGHTA and FQGNSA. The CDR3 DNA follows: TGTGCCAGCAGTTCTGAGGGGACAGCTAATGAAAAACTGTTTTTT. This encodes CASSSEGTANEKLFF.

The rearrangement links TRBV29-1 to TRBJ2-3; 10 bases map to TRBD1. Germline loops: CDR1 SQVTM, CDR2 ANQGSEA. V lost 8 bases to trimming and J lost 3 bases; unmatched junction nucleotides: 11. CDR3 length: 15 amino acids. The CDR3 nucleotides read TGCAGCTTAGCTCTGGGACAGGGGTTGACAGATACGCAGTATTTT. Residues: CSLALGQGLTDTQYF.

The CDR3 region has the DNA TGCAGTGCTTCCGACCGGGACAGATACCACGAGCAGTACTTC. It is translated as CSASDRDRYHEQYF. The V and J genes are TRBV20-1 and TRBJ2-7; 7 nucleotides align to TRBD1. Germline values: CDR1 DFQATT, CDR2 SNEGSKA (reference sequence). J lost 5 bases, V lost 5 bases, and 12 bases had no gene match. This CDR3 region has 14 residues.

This chain connects TRBV7-2 to TRBJ2-2, with 7 positions matching TRBD2. Germline V CDR1 and CDR2: SGHTA, FQGNSA. Trimming at V came to 4 bases and at J to 2 bases, leaving 10 bases not matched to a gene. This CDR3 spans 17 amino acids. CDR3: CASSSRWASGNTGELFF. The CDR3 bases are TGTGCCAGCAGCTCCCGGTGGGCTAGCGGTAACACCGGGGAGCTGTTTTTT.

The V call is TRBV9, the J call TRBJ2-3; 7 bases line up with TRBD2. The CDR3 contains 15 residues. Germline V gene sequence: CDR1 SGDLS, CDR2 YYNGEE. V was clipped by 4 bases and J by 0 bases; unmatched bases: 5. The CDR3 nucleotides read TGTGCCAGCAGCCTTCAGGGACTAAGCACAGATACGCAGTATTTT. Translation gives CASSLQGLSTDTQYF.

At least ten counts were recorded for this clonotype. This rearrangement joins TRBV10-3 to TRBJ2-7; D not resolved. V was cut by 7 bases and J by 2 bases, with 18 bases left in between. The CDR3 covers 15 residues. From germline, CDR1 is ENHRY and CDR2 SYGVKD. CDR3: CAITSANASPYEQYF. In DNA, the CDR3 is TGTGCCATCACCAGCGCTAACGCCTCGCCCTACGAGCAGTACTTC.

This clonotype was detected many times. The rearrangement uses TRBV5-1 and TRBJ2-7; TRBD1 agrees at 8 bases. The CDR3 is made up of 15 amino acids. CDR1 SGHRS and CDR2 YFSETQ come from the germline V gene. V gave up 0 bases and J gave up 1 base; unmatched junction bases: 3. The CDR3 region is CASSLAGTGSYEQYF. CDR3 DNA: TGCGCCAGCAGCTTGGCTGGGACAGGATCCTACGAGCAGTACTTC.